This T cell receptor beta chain came from a study of blood T cells in healthy people across ages. General study findings and limits: Both naive CD4+ cell counts and diversity were greater in long-lived donors than in aged donors.

As for this clonotype: The antigen is unknown.

Using a J-beta primer mix together with a sample-barcoded 5' primer, a second PCR was run for roughly 6 to 12 cycles. The template-switch adaptor was a 5' adaptor with 12 random nucleotides. It tagged each cDNA molecule. Samples each returned at least 3 million CDR3-containing paired-end reads. TCRdb re-called the 5' RACE reads with MiXCR, one entry per CDR3 protein. The table records around 1,000,000 distinct CDR3 sequences, less than 25% of them present only once. The same data also went into a second study, on T cells of mothers and their children. That study reports: M1S, a second-PCR primer, added sample barcodes and 2-4 random nucleotides.

The sample consisted of blood. The sequence derives from a girl aged 2-15 years in good health.

The CDR3 region is CASSLRGGLAGGFEQFF. The CDR3 bases are TGTGCCAGCAGTTTAAGAGGCGGGCTAGCGGGAGGTTTCGAGCAGTTCTTC. The chain uses TRBV28 and TRBJ2-1, with TRBD2 identical over 11 bases. There are 17 residues in the CDR3. The V gene end was trimmed by 2 bases and the J gene end by 10 bases; junction bases not matched to a gene: 13. Germline CDR1 reads MDHEN; CDR2 reads SYDVKM. Drawing the rest from reference TRBV28 and TRBJ2-1, the complete variable domain is DVKVTQSSRYLVKRTGEKVFLECVQDMDHENMFWYRQDPGLGLRLIYFSYDVKMKEKGDIPEGYSVSREKKERFSLILESASTNQTSMYLCASSLRGGLAGGFEQFFGPGTRLTVL.